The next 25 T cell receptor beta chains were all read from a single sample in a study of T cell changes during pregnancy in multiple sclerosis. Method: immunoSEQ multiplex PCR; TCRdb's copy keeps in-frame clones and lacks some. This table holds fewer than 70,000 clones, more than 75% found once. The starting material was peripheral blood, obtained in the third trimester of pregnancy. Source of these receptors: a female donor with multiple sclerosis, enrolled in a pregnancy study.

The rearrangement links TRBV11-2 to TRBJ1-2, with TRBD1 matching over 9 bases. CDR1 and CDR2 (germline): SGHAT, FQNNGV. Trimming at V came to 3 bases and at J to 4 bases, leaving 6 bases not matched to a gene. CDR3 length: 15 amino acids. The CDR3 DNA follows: TGTGCCAGCAGCTTTAGGACAGGGGTGAGCTATGGCTACACCTTC. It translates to CASSFRTGVSYGYTF.

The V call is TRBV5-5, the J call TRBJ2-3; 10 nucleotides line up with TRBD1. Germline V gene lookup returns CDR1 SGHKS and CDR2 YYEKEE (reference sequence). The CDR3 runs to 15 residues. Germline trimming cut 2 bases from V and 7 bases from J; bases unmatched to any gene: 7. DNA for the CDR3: TGTGCCAGCAGCTTCACTGGGACAGGGGTGAATACGCAGTATTTT. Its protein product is CASSFTGTGVNTQYF.

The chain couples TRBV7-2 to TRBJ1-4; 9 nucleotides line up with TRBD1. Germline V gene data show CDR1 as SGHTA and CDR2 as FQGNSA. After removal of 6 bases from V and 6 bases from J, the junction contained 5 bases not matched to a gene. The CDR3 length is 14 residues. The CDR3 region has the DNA TGTGCCAGCAGTGTTAGGACAGGGGATGAAAAACTGTTTTTT. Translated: CASSVRTGDEKLFF.

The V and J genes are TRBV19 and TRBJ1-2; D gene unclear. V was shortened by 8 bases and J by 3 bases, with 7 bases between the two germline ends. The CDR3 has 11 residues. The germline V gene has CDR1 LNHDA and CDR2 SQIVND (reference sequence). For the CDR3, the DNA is TGTGCCAGTTACAGAGACTATGGCTACACCTTC. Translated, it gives CASYRDYGYTF.

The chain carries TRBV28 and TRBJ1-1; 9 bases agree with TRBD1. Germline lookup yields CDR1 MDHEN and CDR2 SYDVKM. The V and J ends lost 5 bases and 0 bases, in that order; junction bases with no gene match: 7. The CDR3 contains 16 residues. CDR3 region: CASSPAGQGLNTEAFF. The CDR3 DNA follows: TGTGCCAGCAGTCCAGCGGGACAGGGTTTGAACACTGAAGCTTTCTTT. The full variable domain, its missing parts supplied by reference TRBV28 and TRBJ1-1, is DVKVTQSSRYLVKRTGEKVFLECVQDMDHENMFWYRQDPGLGLRLIYFSYDVKMKEKGDIPEGYSVSREKKERFSLILESASTNQTSMYLCASSPAGQGLNTEAFFGQGTRLTVV.

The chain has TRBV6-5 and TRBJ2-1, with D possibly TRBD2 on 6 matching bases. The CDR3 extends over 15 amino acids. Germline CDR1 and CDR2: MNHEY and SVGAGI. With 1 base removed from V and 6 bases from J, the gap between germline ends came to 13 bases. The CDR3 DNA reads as TGTGCCAGCAGTTACTACAGCGGGCGTGGCAATGAGCAGTTCTTC. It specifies CASSYYSGRGNEQFF.

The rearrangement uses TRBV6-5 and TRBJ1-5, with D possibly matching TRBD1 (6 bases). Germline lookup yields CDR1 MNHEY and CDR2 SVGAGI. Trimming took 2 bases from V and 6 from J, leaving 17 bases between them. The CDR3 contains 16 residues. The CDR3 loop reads CASSYPGHGIPQPQHF. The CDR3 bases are TGTGCCAGCAGTTACCCGGGACATGGGATCCCTCAGCCCCAGCATTTT.

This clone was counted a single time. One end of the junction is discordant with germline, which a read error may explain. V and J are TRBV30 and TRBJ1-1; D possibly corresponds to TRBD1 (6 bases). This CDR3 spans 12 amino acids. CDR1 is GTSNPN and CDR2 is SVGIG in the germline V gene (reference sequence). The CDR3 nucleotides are TGCGCCGGGGGCGGCTTGAACACTGAAGCTTTCTTT. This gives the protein CAGGGLNTEAFF. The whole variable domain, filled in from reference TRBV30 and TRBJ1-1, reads SQTIHQWPATLVQPVGSPLSLECTVEGTSNPNLYWYRQAAGRGLQLLFYSVGIGQISSEVPQNLSASRPQDRQFILSSKKLLLSDSGFYLCAGGGLNTEAFFGQGTRLTVV.

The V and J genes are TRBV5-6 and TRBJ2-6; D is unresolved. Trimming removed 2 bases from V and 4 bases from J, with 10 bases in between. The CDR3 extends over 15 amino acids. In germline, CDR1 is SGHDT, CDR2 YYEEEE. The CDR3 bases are TGTGCCAGCAGCTTAGGAGTCGGCGGGGCCAACGTCCTGACTTTC. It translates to CASSLGVGGANVLTF.

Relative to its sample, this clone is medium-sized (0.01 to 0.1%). The CDR3 nucleotides are TGTGCCATCAGTGAGGGGACAGGGGACTCTGAAGCTTTCTTT. Protein product: CAISEGTGDSEAFF. The gene calls are TRBV10-3 and TRBJ1-1, with 10 positions matching TRBD1. V gave up 2 bases and J gave up 6 bases; unmatched junction bases: 3. Germline CDR1 and CDR2: ENHRY and SYGVKD. The CDR3 totals 14 residues.

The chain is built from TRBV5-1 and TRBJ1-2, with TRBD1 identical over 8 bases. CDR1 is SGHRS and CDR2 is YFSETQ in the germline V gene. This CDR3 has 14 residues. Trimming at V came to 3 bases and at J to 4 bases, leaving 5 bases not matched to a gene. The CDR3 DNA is TGCGCCAGCAGCTGGGACGGACAGGGCTATGGCTACACCTTC. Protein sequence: CASSWDGQGYGYTF.

As DNA, the CDR3 is TGCAGTCTTACAGGGTACAATGAGCAGTTCTTC. Its translation: CSLTGYNEQFF. The V and J genes are TRBV20-1 and TRBJ2-1; D is perhaps TRBD1 (6 bases). The CDR3 loop spans 11 amino acids. The V end lost 8 bases, the J end lost 4 bases, and 9 bases lay between the germline ends. Germline V gene sequence: CDR1 DFQATT, CDR2 SNEGSKA (reference sequence).

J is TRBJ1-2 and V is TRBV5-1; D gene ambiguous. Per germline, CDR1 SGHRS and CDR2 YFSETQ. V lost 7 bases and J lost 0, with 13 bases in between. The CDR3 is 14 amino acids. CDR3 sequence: CASYPGEANYGYTF. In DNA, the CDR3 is TGCGCCAGCTATCCCGGGGAGGCTAACTATGGCTACACCTTC.

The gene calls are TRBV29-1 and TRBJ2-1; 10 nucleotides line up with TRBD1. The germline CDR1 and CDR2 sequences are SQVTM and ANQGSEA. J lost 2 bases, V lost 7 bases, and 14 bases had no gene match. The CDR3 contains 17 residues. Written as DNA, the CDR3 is TGCAGCGCCCCACGTGCCCAAGGGACAGGGGCCTACAATGAGCAGTTCTTC. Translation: CSAPRAQGTGAYNEQFF.

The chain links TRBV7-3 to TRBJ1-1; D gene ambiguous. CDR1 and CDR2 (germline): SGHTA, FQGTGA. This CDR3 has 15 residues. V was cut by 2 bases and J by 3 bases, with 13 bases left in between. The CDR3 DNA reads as TGTGCCAGCAGCTTATATCCGGGGTTAGACACTGAAGCTTTCTTT. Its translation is CASSLYPGLDTEAFF.

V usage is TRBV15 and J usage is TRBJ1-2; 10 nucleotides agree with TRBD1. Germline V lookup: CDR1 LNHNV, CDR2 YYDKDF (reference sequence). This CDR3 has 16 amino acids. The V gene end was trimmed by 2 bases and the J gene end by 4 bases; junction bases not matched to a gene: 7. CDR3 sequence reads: CATSRPDRGLIYGYTF. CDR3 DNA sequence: TGTGCCACCAGCAGACCTGACAGGGGGCTTATCTATGGCTACACCTTC.

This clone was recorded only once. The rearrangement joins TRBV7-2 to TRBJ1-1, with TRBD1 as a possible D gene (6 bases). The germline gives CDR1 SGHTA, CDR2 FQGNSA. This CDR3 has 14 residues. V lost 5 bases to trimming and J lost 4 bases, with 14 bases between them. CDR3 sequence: CASSRNREPTEAFF. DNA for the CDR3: TGTGCCAGCAGCCGGAACAGGGAGCCCACTGAAGCTTTCTTT.

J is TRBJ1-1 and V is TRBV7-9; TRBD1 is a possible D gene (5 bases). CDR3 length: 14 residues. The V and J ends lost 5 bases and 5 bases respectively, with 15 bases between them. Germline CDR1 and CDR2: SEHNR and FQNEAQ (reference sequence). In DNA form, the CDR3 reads TGTGCCAGCAGCGACCCAGGACATTGGACTGAAGCTTTCTTT. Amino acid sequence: CASSDPGHWTEAFF.

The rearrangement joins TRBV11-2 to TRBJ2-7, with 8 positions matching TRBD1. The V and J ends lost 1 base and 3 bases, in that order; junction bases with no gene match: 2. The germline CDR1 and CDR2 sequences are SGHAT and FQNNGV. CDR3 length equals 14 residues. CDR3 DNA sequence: TGTGCCAGCAGCTTAGGCGGACAGGGCTACGAGCAGTACTTC. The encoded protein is CASSLGGQGYEQYF.

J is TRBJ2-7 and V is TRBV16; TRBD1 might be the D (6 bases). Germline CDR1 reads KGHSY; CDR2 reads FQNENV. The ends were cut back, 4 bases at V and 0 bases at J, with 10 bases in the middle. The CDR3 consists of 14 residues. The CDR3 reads CASSPQGNSYEQYF. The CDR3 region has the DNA TGTGCCAGCAGCCCCCAGGGGAACTCCTACGAGCAGTACTTC.

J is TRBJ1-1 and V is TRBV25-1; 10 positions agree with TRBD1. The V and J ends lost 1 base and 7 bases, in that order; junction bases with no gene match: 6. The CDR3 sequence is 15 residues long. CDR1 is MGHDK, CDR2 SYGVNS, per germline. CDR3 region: CASSESKGQGSEAFF. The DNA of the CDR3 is TGTGCCAGCAGTGAATCAAAGGGACAGGGGAGTGAAGCTTTCTTT.

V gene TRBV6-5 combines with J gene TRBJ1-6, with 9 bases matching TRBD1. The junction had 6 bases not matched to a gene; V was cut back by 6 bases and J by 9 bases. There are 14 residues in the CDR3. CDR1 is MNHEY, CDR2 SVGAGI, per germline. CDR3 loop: CASSTGQGSSPLHF. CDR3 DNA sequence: TGTGCCAGCAGCACCGGACAGGGGAGTTCACCCCTCCACTTT.

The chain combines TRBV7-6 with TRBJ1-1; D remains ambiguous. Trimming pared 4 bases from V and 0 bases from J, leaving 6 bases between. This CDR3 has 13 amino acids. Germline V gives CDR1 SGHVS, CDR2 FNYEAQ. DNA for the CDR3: TGTGCCAGCAGCTCTCAGATGAACACTGAAGCTTTCTTT. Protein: CASSSQMNTEAFF.

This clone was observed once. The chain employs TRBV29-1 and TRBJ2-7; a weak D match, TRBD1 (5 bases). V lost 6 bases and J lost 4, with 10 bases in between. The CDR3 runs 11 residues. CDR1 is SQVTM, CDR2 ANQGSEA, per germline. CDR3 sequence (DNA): TGCAGCGTCCTTGACAGATACGAGCAGTACTTC. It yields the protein CSVLDRYEQYF.

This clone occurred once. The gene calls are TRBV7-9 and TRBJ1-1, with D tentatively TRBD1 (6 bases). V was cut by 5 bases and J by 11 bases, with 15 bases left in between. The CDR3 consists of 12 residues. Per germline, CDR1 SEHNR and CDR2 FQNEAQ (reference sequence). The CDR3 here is CASSPRGGVAFF. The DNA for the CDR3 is TGTGCCAGCAGCCCCCGAGGGGGGGTGGCTTTCTTT.